The clone carrying this T cell receptor beta chain was seen ten or more times. Its antigen is undetermined. The sample belongs to a study of early T cells in non-severe SARS-CoV-2 infection. The overall study: Sequencing of bulk RNA from unsorted whole blood was done, without chain pairing. Points from the study as a whole: Using VDJdb, the matching emphasized anti-spike CD8 responses while missing private and CD4 specificities.

Separate cDNA molecules each had unique molecular identifiers attached to them. From the 5' RACE reads, TCRdb called clonotypes with MiXCR, one entry per CDR3 protein. The top ten clones hold 3.2% of a sample with roughly 66,000 distinct CDR3 sequences, approximately 9% of them seen once. The TCR comes from an adult who was a healthcare worker with PCR-confirmed SARS-CoV-2 infection or an uninfected control (not recorded which). Sequences were obtained from whole blood.

This CDR3 is CASSKTGQGGTDTQYF. The CDR3 DNA follows: TGTGCCAGCAGTAAGACGGGACAAGGGGGCACAGATACGCAGTATTTT. The chain has TRBV6-5 and TRBJ2-3, with D possibly matching TRBD1 (6 bases). This CDR3 contains 16 residues. Germline CDR1 MNHEY, CDR2 SVGAGI. V lost 5 bases to trimming and J lost 1 base, with 16 bases between them.